The present TCR beta chain was sequenced within a study of Ad26.COV2.S vaccination and SARS-CoV-2 variants. Trimming left V 1 base short and J 1 base short, with 10 bases between. The CDR3 runs to 15 residues. The germline CDR1 and CDR2 sequences are SGHNT and YYREEE (reference sequence). Described treatment: some 20 received Ad26.COV2.S at low or high dose, single or two shots; 5 received placebo; per-sample allocation not given. All samples were drawn on day 63, counting from the first vaccine or placebo injection. Produced via immunoSEQ multiplex PCR; TCRdb's table is partial and in-frame only. The sample records about 350,000 clones, approximately 86% being singletons.

The sequence derives from a person aged 18-65 years who received the Ad26.COV2.S COVID-19 vaccine or a placebo. The source material was peripheral blood, sampled in a trial of Ad26.COV2.S vaccine versus placebo. The J gene is TRBJ2-3, the V gene TRBV5-4, with D perhaps assigned TRBD1 or TRBD2 (5 bases each). The CDR3 region is CASSLLLGRTDTQYF. CDR3 bases: TGTGCCAGCAGCTTGCTCCTGGGACGCACAGATACGCAGTATTTT.